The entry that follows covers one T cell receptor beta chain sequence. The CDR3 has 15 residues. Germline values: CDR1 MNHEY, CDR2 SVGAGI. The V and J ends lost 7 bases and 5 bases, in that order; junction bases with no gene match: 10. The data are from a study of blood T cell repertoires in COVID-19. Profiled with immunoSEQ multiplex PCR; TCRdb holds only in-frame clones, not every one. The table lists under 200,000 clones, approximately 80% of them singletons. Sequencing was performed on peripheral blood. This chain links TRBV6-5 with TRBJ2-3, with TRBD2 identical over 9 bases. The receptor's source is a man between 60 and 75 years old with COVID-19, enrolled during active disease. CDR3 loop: CASKIAGAPGDTQYF. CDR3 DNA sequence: TGTGCCAGCAAGATAGCGGGAGCTCCGGGAGATACGCAGTATTTT.